This paragraph covers one T cell receptor (beta chain) sequence. As yet, its antigen is unknown. V shed 4 bases and J shed 0 bases, with 9 bases lying between them. The CDR3 loop spans 15 amino acids. Germline CDR1 SGHNT, CDR2 YENEEA. This sample was taken from a study of identifying expanded T cells in peripheral blood. Points from the study as a whole: Clone count variance between roughly two-week samples rose with total template count. Differentially abundant clones: about 1.3 between replicates, 15 to 17 at approximately 14 days, 19 to 20 at four.

The assay was immunoSEQ multiplex PCR, and TCRdb's table has in-frame clones only and misses some. The sample carries approximately 100,000 clones, about 89% recorded once. This chain connects TRBV11-3 to TRBJ2-2; D possibly matches TRBD1 or TRBD2 (5 bases each). This TCR derives from a person aged 18-70 years in good health. Source material: blood. CDR3 protein: CASSSEGTNTGELFF. CDR3 nucleotide sequence: TGTGCCAGCAGCTCCGAGGGGACGAACACCGGGGAGCTGTTTTTT.